The rows below give T cell receptor beta chains drawn from one sample of a study of blood T cell repertoires in COVID-19. Using immunoSEQ multiplex PCR, the repertoire was profiled, and TCRdb retains in-frame clones only, with some absent. Of fewer than 150,000 clones in the sample, around 83% were seen once. The sample taken for sequencing was peripheral blood. All receptors come from a woman of 80 years or more with acute or convalescent COVID-19. Each CDR3 is given with its conserved first and last residue. D genes are given only for firm matches. The size entry is marked missing in some rows and otherwise reads once, few, many or a size class.

TRBV13	NA	NA	TRBJ1-2	TGTGCCAGCAGCTCCCCCCCTTTCTACACCTTC	CASSSPPFYTF
TRBV20-1	NA	NA	TRBJ1-1	TGCAGTGCTAGTACTTCACTTTTTCCTCGGGGCACTGAAGCTTTCTTT	CSASTSLFPRGTEAFF
TRBV9	once	TRBD2	TRBJ2-3	TGTGCCAGCAGCGTAGACCCAGCGGGAGGCGGGCGGCCAGATACGCAGTATTTT	CASSVDPAGGGRPDTQYF
TRBV20-1	NA	NA	TRBJ1-5	TGCAGTGCTAGTGCCGGTAGCCAGCCCCAGCATTTT	CSASAGSQPQHF
TRBV9	NA	NA	TRBJ1-3	TGTGCCAGCAGCGTAGCACCCCTCGCGATTCCTGGAAACACCATATATTTT	CASSVAPLAIPGNTIYF
TRBV5-1	NA	NA	TRBJ2-5	TGCGCCAGCAGCTTGGAGGGCAGGGTGGCGACCCAGTACTTC	CASSLEGRVATQYF
TRBV25-1	NA	NA	TRBJ2-5	TGTGCCAGCAGTCCTCAGGGAATTACCCAGTACTTC	CASSPQGITQYF
TRBV28	NA	TRBD1	TRBJ1-4	TGTGCCAGCAGTTCCCGGGACAGGGAAGAAAAACTGTTTTTT	CASSSRDREEKLFF
TRBV7-8	few	TRBD2	TRBJ2-7	TGTGCCAGCAGCTTACCTAGCGGGAGGGCTTACGAGCAGTACTTC	CASSLPSGRAYEQYF
TRBV7-2	NA	NA	TRBJ2-4	TGTGCCAGCAGCTTAGATTCCTTAGGGGTAGGCAAAAACATTCAGTACTTC	CASSLDSLGVGKNIQYF
TRBV30	NA	TRBD1	TRBJ1-6	TGTGCCTGGAGTGTACGGGACAGGGGGAATTCACCCCTCCACTTT	CAWSVRDRGNSPLHF
TRBV2	once	NA	TRBJ2-3	TGTGCCAGCACCGGAATCCGGGATGCAATCACAGATACGCAGTATTTT	CASTGIRDAITDTQYF
TRBV27	NA	NA	TRBJ2-5	TGTGCCAGCAGTCCCGAAATGGTAGCAGGGGAGACCCAGTACTTC	CASSPEMVAGETQYF
TRBV5-1	NA	NA	TRBJ2-7	TGCGCCAGCAGCTTGGGAGGGGGCTCCTACGAGCAGTACTTC	CASSLGGGSYEQYF
TRBV19	once	NA	TRBJ1-3	TGTGCCAGTAACCCACAGGGTCGCTCTGGAAACACCATATATTTT	CASNPQGRSGNTIYF
TRBV28	NA	NA	TRBJ1-2	TGTGCCAGCAGTTTCCCCCCTGCAGGCTACTATGGCTACACCTTC	CASSFPPAGYYGYTF
TRBV30	NA	TRBD1	TRBJ1-1	TGTGCCTGGAAGGTACAGGGGGCAACTGAAGCTTTCTTT	CAWKVQGATEAFF
TRBV30	NA	NA	TRBJ2-3	TGTGCCTGGAGTCAAGCATATACGCAGTATTTT	CAWSQAYTQYF
TRBV29-1	NA	TRBD1	TRBJ2-7	TGCAGCGCCGGACAGGGGGCGTGGGAGCAGTACTTC	CSAGQGAWEQYF
TRBV9	NA	TRBD2	TRBJ2-7	TGTGCCAGCAGCGTAGAGGGCAGGGCGGGGGGCGAGCAGTACTTC	CASSVEGRAGGEQYF
TRBV4-1	NA	TRBD1	TRBJ1-2	TGCGCCAGCAGCCAACCTAGACAGGGGAGCAGGGGTGGCTATGGCTACACCTTC	CASSQPRQGSRGGYGYTF
TRBV5-1	NA	NA	TRBJ2-7	TGCGCCAGCAGCCTTGACAGGACCTACGAGCAGTACTTC	CASSLDRTYEQYF
TRBV28	NA	TRBD1	TRBJ2-1	TGTGCCAGCAGTGCGGACAGGGTTTCCTACTACTACAATGAGCAGTTCTTC	CASSADRVSYYYNEQFF
TRBV6-5	NA	NA	TRBJ2-2	TGTGCCAGCCGAGGACTATCCTTCACCGGGGAGCTGTTTTTT	CASRGLSFTGELFF
TRBV4-2	NA	TRBD2	TRBJ2-3	TGTGCCAGCAGCCAGGGTAGCGGGAGGGCCAAAGATACGCAGTATTTT	CASSQGSGRAKDTQYF
TRBV24-1	NA	TRBD2	TRBJ2-1	TGTGCCACCAGTGAGAGGACTAGCGGATACAATGAGCAGTTCTTC	CATSERTSGYNEQFF
TRBV7-3	NA	NA	TRBJ1-3	TGTGCCAGCAGCTCGGGACTTCCCAGCTCTGGAAACACCATATATTTT	CASSSGLPSSGNTIYF
TRBV14	NA	TRBD1	TRBJ1-2	TGTGCCAGCAGCCAATTGGACAGGGGAAACTATGGCTACACCTTC	CASSQLDRGNYGYTF
TRBV5-1	NA	TRBD2	TRBJ2-3	TGCGCCAGCAGCGGATTAGCGGGAGCGGCAGATACGCAGTATTTT	CASSGLAGAADTQYF
TRBV7-9	once	NA	TRBJ2-1	TGTGCCACTCCGGCGCGGGGGCCTGACAATGAGCAGTTCTTC	CATPARGPDNEQFF
TRBV4-1	NA	NA	TRBJ2-7	TGCGCCAGCAGCCAAGAGGTATCAGGGGTGACCCCCTCCTACGAGCAGTACTTC	CASSQEVSGVTPSYEQYF
TRBV19	NA	TRBD1	TRBJ2-5	TGTGCCAGTACGGACAGGCTCGAGACCCAGTACTTC	CASTDRLETQYF
TRBV11-2	few	NA	TRBJ2-1	TGTGCCAGCAGCTTAAATCGGGTTAATGAGCAGTTCTTC	CASSLNRVNEQFF
TRBV28	NA	TRBD2	TRBJ2-7	TGTGCCAGCAGGAGGCGGACTAGCGGTACCTACTCCTACGAGCAGTACTTC	CASRRRTSGTYSYEQYF
TRBV18	NA	TRBD2	TRBJ2-5	TGTGCCAGCTCACCACGCGGGGGAGAGACCCAGTACTTC	CASSPRGGETQYF
TRBV10-3	NA	TRBD1	TRBJ1-2	TGTGCCATCAGTGAGAATTTGGGACAGACAAACTATGGCTACACCTTC	CAISENLGQTNYGYTF